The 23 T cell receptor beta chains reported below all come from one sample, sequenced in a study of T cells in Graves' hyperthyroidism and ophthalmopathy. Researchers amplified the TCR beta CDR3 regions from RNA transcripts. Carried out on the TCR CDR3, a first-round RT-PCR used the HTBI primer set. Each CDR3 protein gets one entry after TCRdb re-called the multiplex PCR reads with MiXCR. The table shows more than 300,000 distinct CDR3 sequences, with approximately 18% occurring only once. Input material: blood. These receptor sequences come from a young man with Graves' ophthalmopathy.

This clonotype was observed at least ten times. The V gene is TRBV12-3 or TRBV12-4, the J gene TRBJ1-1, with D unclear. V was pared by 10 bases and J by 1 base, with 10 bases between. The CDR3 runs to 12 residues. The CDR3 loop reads CAIRKGNTEAFF. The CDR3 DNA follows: TGTGCCATCCGAAAAGGGAACACTGAAGCTTTCTTT.

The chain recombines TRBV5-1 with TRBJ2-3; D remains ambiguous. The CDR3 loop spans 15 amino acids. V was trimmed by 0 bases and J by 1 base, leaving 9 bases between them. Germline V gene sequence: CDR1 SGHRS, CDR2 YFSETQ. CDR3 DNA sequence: TGCGCCAGCAGCTTGGGCACCAAGGGCACAGATACGCAGTATTTT. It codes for CASSLGTKGTDTQYF.

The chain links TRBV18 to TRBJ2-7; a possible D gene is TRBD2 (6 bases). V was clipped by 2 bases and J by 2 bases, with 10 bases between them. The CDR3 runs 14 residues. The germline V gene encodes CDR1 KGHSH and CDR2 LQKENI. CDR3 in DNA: TGTGCCAGCTCACCAGCGGCGGGAACCTACGAGCAGTACTTC. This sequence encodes CASSPAAGTYEQYF.

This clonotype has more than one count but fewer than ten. The CDR3 DNA follows: TGTGCCAGCAGAGGGTACGACAGGGGAACCAACACTGAAGCTTTCTTT. This gives the protein CASRGYDRGTNTEAFF. The chain carries TRBV6-1 and TRBJ1-1; TRBD1 agrees at 8 bases. The germline CDR1 and CDR2 sequences are MNHNS and SASEGT. J gave up 2 bases and V 6 bases, and 11 bases lay outside the gene matches. The CDR3 is 16 residues long.

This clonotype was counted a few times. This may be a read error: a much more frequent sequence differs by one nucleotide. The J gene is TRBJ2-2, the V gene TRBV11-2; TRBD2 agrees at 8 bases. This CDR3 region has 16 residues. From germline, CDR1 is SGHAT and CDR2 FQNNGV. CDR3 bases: TGTGCCAGCAACTTATCCAGCGGGGGGAACACCGGGGAGCTGTTTTTT. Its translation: CASNLSSGGNTGELFF.

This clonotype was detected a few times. CDR3: CASMVARGGGTEAFF. The CDR3 DNA follows: TGTGCCAGCATGGTGGCCAGGGGCGGGGGCACTGAAGCTTTCTTT. V and J are TRBV28 and TRBJ1-1; a possible D gene is TRBD1 (6 bases). Trimming removed 7 bases from V and 4 bases from J, with 19 bases in between. From germline, CDR1 is MDHEN and CDR2 SYDVKM. The CDR3 runs to 15 residues.

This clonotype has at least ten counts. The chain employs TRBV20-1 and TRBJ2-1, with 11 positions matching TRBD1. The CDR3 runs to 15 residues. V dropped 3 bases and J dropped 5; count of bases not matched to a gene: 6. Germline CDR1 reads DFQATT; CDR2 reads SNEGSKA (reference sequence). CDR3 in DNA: TGCAGTGCTAGCGTGGGACAGGGGGGACACAATGAGCAGTTCTTC. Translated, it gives CSASVGQGGHNEQFF.

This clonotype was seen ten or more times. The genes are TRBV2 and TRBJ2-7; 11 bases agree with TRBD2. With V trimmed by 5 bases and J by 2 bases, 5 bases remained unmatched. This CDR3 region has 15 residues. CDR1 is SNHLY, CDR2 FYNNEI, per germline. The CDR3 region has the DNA TGTGCCAGCAGTCCTACTAGCGGGGGAACCTACGAGCAGTACTTC. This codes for CASSPTSGGTYEQYF.

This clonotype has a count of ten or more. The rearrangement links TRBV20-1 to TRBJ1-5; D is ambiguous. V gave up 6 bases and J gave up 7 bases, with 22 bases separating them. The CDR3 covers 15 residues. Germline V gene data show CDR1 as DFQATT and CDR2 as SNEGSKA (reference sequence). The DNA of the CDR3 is TGCAGTGCCCACGACTCCAGGAATCGTGAGCAGCCCCAGCATTTT. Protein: CSAHDSRNREQPQHF.

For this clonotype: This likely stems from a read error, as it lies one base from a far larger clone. The CDR3 region is CAGSPSVNTEAFF. Here the CDR3 DNA reads TGTGCCGGCTCACCATCAGTAAACACTGAAGCTTTCTTT. This rearrangement joins TRBV18 to TRBJ1-1; D is undetermined. Germline V gene sequence: CDR1 KGHSH, CDR2 LQKENI. The CDR3 runs 13 residues.

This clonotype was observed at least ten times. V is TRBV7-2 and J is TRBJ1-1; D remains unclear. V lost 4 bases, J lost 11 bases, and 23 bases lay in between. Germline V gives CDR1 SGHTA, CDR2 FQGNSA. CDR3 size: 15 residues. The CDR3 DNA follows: TGTGCCAGCAGCTGGGGTGGCACTCTTTCGGGAGGCGCTTTCTTT. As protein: CASSWGGTLSGGAFF.

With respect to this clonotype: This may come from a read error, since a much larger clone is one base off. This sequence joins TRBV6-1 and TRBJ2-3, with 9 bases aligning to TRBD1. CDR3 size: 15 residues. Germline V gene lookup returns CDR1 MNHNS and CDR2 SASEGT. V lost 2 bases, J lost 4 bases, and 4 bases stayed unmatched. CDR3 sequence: CASSEQGQGADTQYF. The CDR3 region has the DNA TGTGCCAGCAGTGAACAGGGACAGGGCGCAGATACGCAGTATTTT.

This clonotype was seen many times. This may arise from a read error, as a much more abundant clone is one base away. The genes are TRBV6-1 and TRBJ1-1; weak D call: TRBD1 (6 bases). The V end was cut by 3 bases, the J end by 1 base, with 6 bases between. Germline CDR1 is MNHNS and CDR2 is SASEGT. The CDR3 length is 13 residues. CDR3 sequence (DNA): TGTGCCAGCAGTGAGGACAGGAACACTGAAGCTTTCTTT. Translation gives CASSEDRNTEAFF.

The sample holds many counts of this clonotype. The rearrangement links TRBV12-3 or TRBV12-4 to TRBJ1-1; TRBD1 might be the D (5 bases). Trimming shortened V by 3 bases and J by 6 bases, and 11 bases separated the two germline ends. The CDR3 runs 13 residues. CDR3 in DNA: TGTGCCAGCAGTTTTCGGGGGATCCCTGAAGCTTTCTTT. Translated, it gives CASSFRGIPEAFF.

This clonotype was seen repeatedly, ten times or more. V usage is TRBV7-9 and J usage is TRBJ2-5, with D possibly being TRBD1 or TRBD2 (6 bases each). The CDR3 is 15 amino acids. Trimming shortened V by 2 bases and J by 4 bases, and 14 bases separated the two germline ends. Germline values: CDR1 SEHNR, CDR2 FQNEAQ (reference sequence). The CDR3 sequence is CASSLPGARGETQYF. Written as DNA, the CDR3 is TGTGCCAGCAGCTTACCGGGGGCTCGGGGAGAGACCCAGTACTTC.

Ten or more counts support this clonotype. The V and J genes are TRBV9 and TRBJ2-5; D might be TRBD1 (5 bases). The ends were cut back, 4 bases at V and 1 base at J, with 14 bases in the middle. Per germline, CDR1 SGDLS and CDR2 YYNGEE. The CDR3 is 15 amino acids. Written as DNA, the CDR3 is TGTGCCAGCAGCCCAAGACAGTCCCCCCAAGAGACCCAGTACTTC. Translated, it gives CASSPRQSPQETQYF.

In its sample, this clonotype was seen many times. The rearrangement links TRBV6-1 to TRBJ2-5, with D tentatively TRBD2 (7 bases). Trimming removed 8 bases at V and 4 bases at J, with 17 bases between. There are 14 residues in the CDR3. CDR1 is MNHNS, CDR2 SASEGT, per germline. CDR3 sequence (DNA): TGTGCCAGCGGGGGGGGGCCCTGGGGAGAGACCCAGTACTTC. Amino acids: CASGGGPWGETQYF.

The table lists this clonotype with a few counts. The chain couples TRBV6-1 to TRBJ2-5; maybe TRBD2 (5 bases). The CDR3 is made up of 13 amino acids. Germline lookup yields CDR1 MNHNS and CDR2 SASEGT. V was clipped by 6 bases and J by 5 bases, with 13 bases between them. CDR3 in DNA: TGTGCCAGCAGCCGTACGGGGTCGGAGACCCAGTACTTC. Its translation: CASSRTGSETQYF.

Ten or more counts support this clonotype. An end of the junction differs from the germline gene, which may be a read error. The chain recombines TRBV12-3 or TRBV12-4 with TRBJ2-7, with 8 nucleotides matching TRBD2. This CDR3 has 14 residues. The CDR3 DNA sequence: TGTGCCAGCAGCTTAGAGCTAGCGGGCTACGAGCAGTACTTC. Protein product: CASSLELAGYEQYF.

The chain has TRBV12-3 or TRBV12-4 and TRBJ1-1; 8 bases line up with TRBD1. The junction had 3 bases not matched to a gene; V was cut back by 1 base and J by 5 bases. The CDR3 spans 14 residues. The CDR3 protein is CASSLGTGRTEAFF. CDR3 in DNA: TGTGCCAGCAGTTTAGGGACAGGGCGGACTGAAGCTTTCTTT.

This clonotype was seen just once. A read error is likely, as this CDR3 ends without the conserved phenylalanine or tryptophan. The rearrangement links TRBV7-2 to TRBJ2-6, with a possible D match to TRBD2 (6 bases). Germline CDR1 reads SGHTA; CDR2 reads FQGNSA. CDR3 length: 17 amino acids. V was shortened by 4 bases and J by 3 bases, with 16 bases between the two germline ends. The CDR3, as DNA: TGTGCCAGCAGCTCTACGCGGGGAGGATATGGGGCCAACGTCCTGACTTCC. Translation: CASSSTRGGYGANVLTS.

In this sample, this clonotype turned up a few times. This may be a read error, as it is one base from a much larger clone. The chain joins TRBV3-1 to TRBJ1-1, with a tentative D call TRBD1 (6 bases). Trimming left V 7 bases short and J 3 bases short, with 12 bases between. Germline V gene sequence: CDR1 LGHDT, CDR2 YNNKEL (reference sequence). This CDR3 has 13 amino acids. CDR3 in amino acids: CASNHRTDTEAFF. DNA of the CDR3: TGTGCCAGCAACCACCGGACAGACACTGAAGCTTTCTTT.

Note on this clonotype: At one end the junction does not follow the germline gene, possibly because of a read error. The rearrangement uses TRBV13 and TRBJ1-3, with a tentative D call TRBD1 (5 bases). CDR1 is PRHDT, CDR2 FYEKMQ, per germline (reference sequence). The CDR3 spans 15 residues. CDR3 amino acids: CASGLGAGSGNTIYF. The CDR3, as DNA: TGTGCCAGCGGCTTAGGGGCAGGCTCTGGAAACACCATATATTTT.